The rows below give T cell receptor beta chains drawn from one sample of a study of cytotoxic CD8 clonotypes in ibrutinib-treated CLL. The table came from immunoSEQ multiplex PCR; TCRdb's copy has only in-frame clones and leaves some out. Of 130,000 or so clones listed, approximately 80% are singletons. This material consisted of PBMCs, taken after 12 months of ibrutinib treatment. The source is a human donor with chronic lymphocytic leukemia. Both conserved end residues are part of each CDR3. A D gene is named only where the DNA matches it firmly. The size field is filled for only some rows; it gives once, few, many or a size class.

abundance,d_gene,j_gene,v_gene,CDR3nt,CDR3aa
NA,NA,TRBJ2-1,TRBV29-1,TGCAGCGTTGAAGGTGAGGTCGGGCATAGCTCCTACAATGAGCAGTTCTTC,CSVEGEVGHSSYNEQFF
NA,TRBD1,TRBJ1-5,TRBV10-1,TGCGCCAGCAGTGAGGACTGGGGTGACAGGGGGGACCAGCCCCAGCATTTT,CASSEDWGDRGDQPQHF
NA,TRBD1,TRBJ2-3,TRBV7-2,TGTGCCAGCAGCTTAGCGACAGGGGTCGGCACAGATACGCAGTATTTT,CASSLATGVGTDTQYF
few,TRBD1,TRBJ2-7,TRBV7-9,TGTGCCAGCAGCTGGGACAGGACCAACGAGCAGTACTTC,CASSWDRTNEQYF
NA,NA,TRBJ2-2,TRBV5-6,TGTGCCAGCAGCTTCTACACCGGGGAGCTGTTTTTT,CASSFYTGELFF
NA,TRBD1,TRBJ2-7,TRBV10-3,TGTGCCATCAGCCGACAGGGGAGTACCTACGAGCAGTACTTC,CAISRQGSTYEQYF
NA,TRBD1,TRBJ2-3,TRBV28,TGTGCCAGCTTCCCCCCCCGGGCAGGGGGCGTTAGGGATACGCAGTATTTT,CASFPPRAGGVRDTQYF
NA,TRBD1,TRBJ1-2,TRBV15,TGTGCCACCAGCAGAGTATCACAGGGGGCTCACTATGGCTACACCTTC,CATSRVSQGAHYGYTF
NA,NA,TRBJ1-1,TRBV6-5,TGTGCCAGCAGTTACTCAATCAGGGAGACTGAAGCTTTCTTT,CASSYSIRETEAFF
NA,TRBD2,TRBJ2-3,TRBV25-1,TGTGCCAGCAGTTCTTTTAGCGGGAGGGGGGATACGCAGTATTTT,CASSSFSGRGDTQYF
many,NA,TRBJ2-3,TRBV9,TGTGCCAGCAGCGTAGCTCGCGATACGCAGTATTTT,CASSVARDTQYF
NA,TRBD2,TRBJ2-5,TRBV4-3,TGCGCCAGCAGCCAAGGGGGACTAGCGGGGTACCAAGAGACCCAGTACTTC,CASSQGGLAGYQETQYF
many,NA,TRBJ2-2,TRBV4-2,TGTGCCAGCAGCCAAGATGCCTCCGGGGAGCTGTTTTTT,CASSQDASGELFF
NA,TRBD1,TRBJ1-2,TRBV4-1,TGCGCCAGCAGCCAAGAGACGGACAGGGGGCTGTTTTCCTATGGCTACACCTTC,CASSQETDRGLFSYGYTF
NA,NA,TRBJ1-2,TRBV7-2,TGTGCCAGCAGGATGAACTATGGCTACACCTTC,CASRMNYGYTF
NA,NA,TRBJ2-7,TRBV27,TGTGCCAGCAGTCGGGACAAGCCCTACGAGCAGTACTTC,CASSRDKPYEQYF
NA,NA,TRBJ1-2,TRBV4-3,TGCGCCAGCAGCCAAGGCCCAGGGGACTATGGCTACACCTTC,CASSQGPGDYGYTF
NA,NA,TRBJ2-5,TRBV5-1,TGCGCCAGCAGCCGCCTCCAGGGGCCGATGGAGACCCAGTACTTC,CASSRLQGPMETQYF
many,NA,TRBJ1-5,TRBV30,TGTGCCTGGAGCCAGCATAGCAATCAGCCCCAGCATTTT,CAWSQHSNQPQHF
NA,NA,TRBJ1-1,TRBV14,TGTGCCAGCAGCCCGGGTACTGAAGCTTTCTTT,CASSPGTEAFF
NA,NA,TRBJ2-1,TRBV4-1,TGCGCCAGCAGCCAAGAGGGCAGGGCGGGTGAGCAGTTCTTC,CASSQEGRAGEQFF
once,NA,TRBJ1-1,TRBV4-3,TGCGCCAGCAGCCAAGAAGGGTCCCCGGGGGAAGCTTTCTTT,CASSQEGSPGEAFF
NA,TRBD2,TRBJ2-3,TRBV5-1,TGCGCCAGCAGCTTGGGTCCAGCGGGGGGAACACTCCTACCTAGCACAGATACGCAGTATTTT,CASSLGPAGGTLLPSTDTQYF
NA,NA,TRBJ1-3,TRBV7-8,TGTGCCAGCAGCCGAGGGGTCGGTGGAAACACCATATATTTT,CASSRGVGGNTIYF
NA,NA,TRBJ2-7,TRBV2,TGTGCCAGCAGTGAAGCGTCACAGGGCTACGAGCAGTACTTC,CASSEASQGYEQYF
NA,NA,TRBJ2-1,TRBV27,TGTGCCAGCAGGTACCGGGACACCAACTCCTACAATGAGCAGTTCTTC,CASRYRDTNSYNEQFF
NA,TRBD1,TRBJ1-4,TRBV4-1,TGCGCCAGCAGCCAAGGCGGACAGGGGGGAGAAAAACTGTTTTTT,CASSQGGQGGEKLFF
NA,NA,TRBJ2-3,TRBV27,TGTGCCAGCAAGGGGAGCAGATTTCTCCCAGATACGCAGTATTTT,CASKGSRFLPDTQYF
NA,NA,TRBJ2-1,TRBV11-3,TGTGCCAGCAGCTGGGACCCCAGCTCCTACAATGAGCAGTTCTTC,CASSWDPSSYNEQFF
few,TRBD2,TRBJ2-3,TRBV19,TGTGCCAGTAGTAACCTAGCGGAAGCGGTAGATACGCAGTATTTT,CASSNLAEAVDTQYF
NA,TRBD1,TRBJ1-5,TRBV28,TGTGCCAGCAGTTTGAACAGGGGACCTTATAGCAATCAGCCCCAGCATTTT,CASSLNRGPYSNQPQHF
NA,TRBD2,TRBJ2-3,TRBV7-9,TGTGCCAGCAGCTTGCCGGGACTAGCGGGAGGCAATACGCAGTATTTT,CASSLPGLAGGNTQYF
NA,NA,TRBJ1-2,TRBV7-9,TGTGCCAGCAGCCCCACAGAGTACTATGGCTACACCTTC,CASSPTEYYGYTF
NA,NA,TRBJ1-1,TRBV5-8,TGTGCCAGCAGAGGACACCCTGGTTTGGAGGCTTTCTTT,CASRGHPGLEAFF
NA,TRBD2,TRBJ2-3,TRBV19,TGTGCCAGTAAGGCGGGGGGCTTCACAGATACGCAGTATTTT,CASKAGGFTDTQYF
NA,TRBD2,TRBJ2-1,TRBV11-2,TGTGCCAGCAGAATGGGACTAGCGGGAGTGTTAGGTGAGCAGTTCTTC,CASRMGLAGVLGEQFF
NA,NA,TRBJ1-2,TRBV20-1,TGCAGTGCTACGAACTATGGCTACACCTTC,CSATNYGYTF
few,NA,TRBJ2-5,TRBV6-5,TGTGCCAGCAGCTCGGTCCGAGAGACCCAGTACTTC,CASSSVRETQYF
NA,NA,TRBJ1-4,TRBV7-2,TGTGCCAGCAGCTACGAGAGGACTAATGAAAAACTGTTTTTT,CASSYERTNEKLFF
NA,TRBD1,TRBJ1-1,TRBV6-5,TGTGCCAGCAGGCGAGACAGGGGGGAAGCTTTCTTT,CASRRDRGEAFF
NA,NA,TRBJ1-5,TRBV19,TGTGCCAGTACCCTGGGGCTCATGGGGGGGACGGGCAATCAGCCCCAGCATTTT,CASTLGLMGGTGNQPQHF
NA,NA,TRBJ1-2,TRBV6-4,TGTGCCAGCAGTTACTCAGCGGGGACCTACACCTTC,CASSYSAGTYTF
few,NA,TRBJ1-3,TRBV28,TGTGCCAGCAGTTTTATACAGGGCTCCTACTCTGGAAACACCATATATTTT,CASSFIQGSYSGNTIYF
many,TRBD2,TRBJ2-2,TRBV2,TGTGCCAGCAGTGTTGGCCACCCTGGGACTAGAACCGGGGAGCTGTTTTTT,CASSVGHPGTRTGELFF
NA,NA,TRBJ1-1,TRBV5-1,TGCGCCAGCAGCTTCGGGGGCGTTACTGAAGCTTTCTTT,CASSFGGVTEAFF
NA,NA,TRBJ1-1,TRBV10-3,TGTGCCATCATGGGCAGGCCTGCCACTGAAGCTTTCTTT,CAIMGRPATEAFF
NA,NA,TRBJ1-2,TRBV10-3,TGTGCCATCAGACCGGACTTACTTAACTATGGCTACACCTTC,CAIRPDLLNYGYTF
NA,NA,TRBJ1-2,TRBV28,TGTGCCAGCAGCCGGAACACGGGCCCCATTGACTATGGCTACACCTTC,CASSRNTGPIDYGYTF